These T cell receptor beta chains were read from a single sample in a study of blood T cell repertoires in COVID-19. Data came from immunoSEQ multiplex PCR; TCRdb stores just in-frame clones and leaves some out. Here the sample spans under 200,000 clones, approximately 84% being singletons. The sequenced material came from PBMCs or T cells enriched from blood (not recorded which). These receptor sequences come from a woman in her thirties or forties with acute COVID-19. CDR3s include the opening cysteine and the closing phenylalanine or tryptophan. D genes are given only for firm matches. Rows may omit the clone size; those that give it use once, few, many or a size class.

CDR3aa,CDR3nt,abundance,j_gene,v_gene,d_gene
CASSLDPTGGRGGYTF,TGTGCCAGCAGCTTGGATCCGACAGGGGGCCGCGGGGGCTACACCTTC,.,TRBJ1-2,TRBV5-8,TRBD1
CAISRAGATDTQYF,TGTGCCATCAGCCGAGCGGGGGCCACAGATACGCAGTATTTT,few,TRBJ2-3,TRBV10-3,TRBD2
CSARGPYTQYF,TGCAGTGCTAGGGGGCCATATACGCAGTATTTT,.,TRBJ2-3,TRBV20-1,.
CAWSYQGEGSPLHF,TGTGCCTGGAGTTACCAGGGGGAAGGCTCACCCCTCCACTTT,.,TRBJ1-6,TRBV30,TRBD1
CASSITSGAYNEQFF,TGTGCCAGTAGCATCACTAGCGGGGCCTACAATGAGCAGTTCTTC,.,TRBJ2-1,TRBV19,TRBD2
CASSSDWRMETQYF,TGTGCCAGCAGTTCCGATTGGAGGATGGAGACCCAGTACTTC,.,TRBJ2-5,TRBV7-2,.
CASSSGQVANVLTF,TGCGCCAGCAGCTCCGGACAGGTCGCCAACGTCCTGACTTTC,.,TRBJ2-6,TRBV10-1,TRBD1
CAWSVGSGLTDTQYF,TGTGCCTGGAGTGTTGGTAGCGGGCTCACAGATACGCAGTATTTT,.,TRBJ2-3,TRBV30,TRBD2
CASSIVSGRAFEQYF,TGTGCCAGTAGTATAGTTAGCGGGAGGGCCTTCGAGCAGTACTTC,few,TRBJ2-7,TRBV19,TRBD2
CASRRGEETQYF,TGTGCCAGTCGTCGCGGGGAAGAGACCCAGTACTTC,.,TRBJ2-5,TRBV5-6,.
CSARLVNEQFF,TGCAGTGCAAGACTAGTGAATGAGCAGTTCTTC,.,TRBJ2-1,TRBV20-1,.
CASSPHRLAGAISLRDNEQFF,TGTGCCAGTAGTCCCCATCGACTAGCGGGAGCCATTTCCCTTCGGGACAATGAGCAGTTCTTC,.,TRBJ2-1,TRBV19,TRBD2
CASIGIFDRADSPLHF,TGTGCCAGCATAGGAATATTCGACAGGGCCGATTCACCCCTCCACTTT,.,TRBJ1-6,TRBV2,TRBD1